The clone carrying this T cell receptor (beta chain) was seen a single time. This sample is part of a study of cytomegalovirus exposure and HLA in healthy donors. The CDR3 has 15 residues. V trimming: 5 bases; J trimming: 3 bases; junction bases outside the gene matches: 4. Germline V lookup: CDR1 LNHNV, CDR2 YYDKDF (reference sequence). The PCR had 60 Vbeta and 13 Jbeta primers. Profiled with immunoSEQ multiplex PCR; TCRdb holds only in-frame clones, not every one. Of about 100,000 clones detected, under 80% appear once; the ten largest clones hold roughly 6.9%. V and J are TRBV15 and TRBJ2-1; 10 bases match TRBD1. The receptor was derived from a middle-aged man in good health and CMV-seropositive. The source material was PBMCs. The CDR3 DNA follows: TGTGCCACCAGCGCCCGGGACAGGGGCTACAATGAGCAGTTCTTC. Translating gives CATSARDRGYNEQFF.